Presented here are 9 T cell receptor beta chains from one specimen sequenced in a study of sequential checkpoint blockade in melanoma. The treatment: randomized to nivolumab then ipilimumab (arm A) or the reverse (arm B). Assay: immunoSEQ multiplex PCR; the TCRdb copy retains only in-frame clones and omits some. The sample carries 40,000 or so clones, just over 85% recorded once. The source was CD8+ T cells sorted from blood (inferred from file names), collected from a patient given nivolumab and ipilimumab in sequence. Receptor source: a human donor with melanoma.

The V call is TRBV2, the J call TRBJ2-5, with D perhaps TRBD1 (6 bases). The CDR3 is made up of 13 amino acids. From germline, CDR1 is SNHLY and CDR2 FYNNEI. Here the CDR3 reads CAFATGSQETQYF. CDR3 nucleotides: TGTGCTTTCGCAACAGGGTCCCAAGAGACCCAGTACTTC.

This sequence joins TRBV28 and TRBJ1-2; D perhaps matches TRBD1 (5 bases). From germline, CDR1 is MDHEN and CDR2 SYDVKM. This CDR3 has 12 residues. Trimming stripped 8 bases from V and 7 bases from J, with 14 bases between. In DNA, the CDR3 is TGTGCCAGCGGGAACAGGTTGGGTGGCTACACCTTC. Translating it yields CASGNRLGGYTF.

Here the CDR3 DNA reads TGTGCCAGCAGGTTGACAGGGGGCCCCTACGAGCAGTACGTC. Protein: CASRLTGGPYEQYV. The V and J genes are TRBV6-1 and TRBJ2-7; 10 positions match TRBD1. The CDR3 totals 14 residues. Trimming at V came to 6 bases and at J to 2 bases, leaving 4 bases not matched to a gene. CDR1 and CDR2 (germline): MNHNS, SASEGT.

The gene calls are TRBV7-9 and TRBJ1-1, with D hard to call. The germline CDR1 and CDR2 sequences are SEHNR and FQNEAQ (reference sequence). With 1 base removed from V and 5 bases from J, the gap between germline ends came to 8 bases. The CDR3 runs to 13 residues. DNA for the CDR3: TGTGCCAGCAGCTTAGTTTCCGGGACTGAAGCTTTCTTT. Amino acid sequence: CASSLVSGTEAFF.

The chain joins TRBV4-1 to TRBJ2-7, with unresolved D. V was trimmed by 1 base and J by 2 bases, leaving 9 bases between them. Germline CDR1 is MGHRA and CDR2 is YSYEKL. The CDR3 consists of 14 residues. As DNA, the CDR3 is TGCGCCAGCAGCCAAGCCGGGTCCCCCTACGAGCAGTACTTC. Protein sequence: CASSQAGSPYEQYF.

This clone was recorded only once. The chain carries TRBV7-9 and TRBJ1-5; D might be TRBD1 (6 bases). V was shortened by 5 bases and J by 0 bases, with 14 bases between the two germline ends. Germline CDR1 is SEHNR and CDR2 is FQNEAQ (reference sequence). The CDR3 extends over 16 amino acids. This CDR3 is CASSGRTALSNQPQHF. The DNA for the CDR3 is TGTGCCAGCAGCGGCAGGACAGCCCTTAGCAATCAGCCCCAGCATTTT.

The chain is built from TRBV19 and TRBJ1-2, with TRBD1 matching 9 bases. J lost 8 bases, V lost 1 base, and 8 bases had no gene match. The CDR3 loop spans 15 amino acids. The germline V gene encodes CDR1 LNHDA and CDR2 SQIVND (reference sequence). The CDR3 region has the DNA TGTGCCAGTAGTATAGTCCCCGGGGACAGGGAAGGCTACACCTTC. Amino acid sequence: CASSIVPGDREGYTF.

The CDR3 bases are TGTGCCAGCAGCAAGCGGGTAGCTGAGACCCAGTACTTC. Translated, it gives CASSKRVAETQYF. This chain connects TRBV6-5 to TRBJ2-5; D perhaps matches TRBD2 (6 bases). Germline V gene data show CDR1 as MNHEY and CDR2 as SVGAGI. CDR3 size: 13 residues. Trimming removed 6 bases from V and 5 bases from J, with 13 bases in between.

The chain joins TRBV5-4 to TRBJ1-1; tentative D call: TRBD1 (6 bases). Germline CDR1 and CDR2: SGHNT and YYREEE (reference sequence). There are 13 residues in the CDR3. The V and J ends lost 7 bases and 4 bases respectively, with 14 bases between them. CDR3: CASRRGSVTEAFF. DNA of the CDR3: TGTGCCAGCCGCAGGGGAAGTGTCACTGAAGCTTTCTTT. The full variable domain, with the rest looked up from reference TRBV5-4 and TRBJ1-1, is ETGVTQSPTHLIKTRGQQVTLRCSSQSGHNTVSWYQQALGQGPQFIFQYYREEENGRGNFPPRFSGLQFPNYSSELNVNALELDDSALYLCASRRGSVTEAFFGQGTRLTVV.